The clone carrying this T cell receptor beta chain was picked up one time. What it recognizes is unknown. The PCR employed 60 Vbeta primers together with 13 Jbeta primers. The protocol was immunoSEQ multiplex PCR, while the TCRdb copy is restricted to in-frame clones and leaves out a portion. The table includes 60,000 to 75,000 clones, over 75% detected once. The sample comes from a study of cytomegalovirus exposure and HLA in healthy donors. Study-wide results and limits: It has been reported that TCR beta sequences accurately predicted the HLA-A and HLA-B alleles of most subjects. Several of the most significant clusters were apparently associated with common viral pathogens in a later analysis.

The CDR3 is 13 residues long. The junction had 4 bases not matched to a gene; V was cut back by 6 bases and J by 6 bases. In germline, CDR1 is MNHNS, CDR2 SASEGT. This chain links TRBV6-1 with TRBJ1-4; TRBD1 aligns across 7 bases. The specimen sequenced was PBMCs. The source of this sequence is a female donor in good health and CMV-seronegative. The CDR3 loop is CASSHDRDEKLFF. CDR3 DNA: TGTGCCAGCAGCCACGACAGGGATGAAAAACTGTTTTTT.